These T cell receptor beta chains were read from a single sample in a study of blood T cell repertoires in COVID-19. The protocol was immunoSEQ multiplex PCR, while the TCRdb copy is restricted to in-frame clones and leaves out a portion. The repertoire holds around 130,000 clones, with roughly 80% as singletons. Input material: PBMCs or T cells enriched from blood (not recorded which). These receptors all stem from a woman aged 18-35 years who had been exposed to COVID-19. The CDR3 runs from the conserved cysteine through the conserved F or W.

V gene,CDR3 protein
TRBV4-2,CASSQGTGVYGYTF
TRBV6-2/TRBV6-3,CASSQSGSYPSQFF
TRBV6-5,CASSGRGQDYGYTF
TRBV5-1,CASSPGEREKIGEQFF
TRBV9,CASSARQVGELFF
TRBV7-2,CASSPYDGYTDTQYF
TRBV6-4,CASSGMGGDTQYF
TRBV5-6,CASSLGLTYNEQFF
TRBV27,CASGRTSGLYQETQYF
TRBV4-3,CASSHPLAGGDNEQFF
TRBV12-3/TRBV12-4,CASSFHSYEQYF
TRBV10-3,CAIRAQGQGRNQPQHF
TRBV19,CASSPQRFSEYNEQFF
TRBV5-1,CASSVGTTQETQYF
TRBV4-2,CASSQAPTDRGRYIQYF
TRBV10-3,CAISRQVNTEAFF
TRBV18,CASSNREGHEKLFF
TRBV6-1,CASSEEGGSSYEQYF
TRBV9,CASSGSTGPYSPLHF
TRBV7-2,CASSSRTARGRSSGNTIYF
TRBV18,CASSPTQGMNNSPLHF
TRBV11-2,CASSLGTRAQETQYF
TRBV6-5,CASSLSGITYNEQFF
TRBV30,CAWSKGEDTEAFF
TRBV4-1,CASSQDLSQKEQFF
TRBV3-1/TRBV3-2,CASSHQGDSTEQYF
TRBV7-9,CASSPGQDNQPQHF
TRBV2,CASSVNGGTNEKLFF
TRBV18,CASSPYTGVGKLFF
TRBV28,CASSLGGRRSLAPYEQYF
TRBV18,CASSRDNSYEQYF
TRBV30,CAWSITNYGYTF
TRBV4-3,CASSQGDSGSETQYF
TRBV6-2/TRBV6-3,CASSPLSDFYEQYF
TRBV7-9,CASSLDQREVSEQYF
TRBV6-1,CASSEGGGLRGYTF
TRBV28,CASSLGALSTDTQYF
TRBV2,CASSQQGNGQPQHF
TRBV24-1,CATSDFTSGAHGELFF
TRBV6-5,CASGLRTLRNTEAFF
TRBV5-1,CASSLGIGREGPRDF
TRBV5-1,CASSYHTGGTLAGELFF
TRBV6-2/TRBV6-3,CASSSGHSSGWRNIQYF
TRBV28,CAGSNDREVWNEQFF
TRBV7-9,CASSSLRASGSRTYEQYF